The source of this T cell receptor (beta chain) is a study of beta chain features in type 1 diabetes. Reverse transcribing all isolated RNA meant expressed TCRB transcripts were sequenced. It was found that naive, central memory and regulatory T cell samples averaged about 3.4 million reads. TCRdb's copy holds only in-frame clones and misses some; the assay was immunoSEQ multiplex PCR. The sample lists 150,000 to 200,000 clones, around 63% occurring once. Overall study findings and caveats: TCRB CDR3s from Type 1 diabetes patients were moderately but significantly shorter in all four CD4+ subsets.

This clone has a handful of counts. Its antigen is still unknown. The TCR comes from a man aged 25 to 45 with type 1 diabetes. Sequencing input: naive CD4+ T cells from blood.

CDR3 DNA: TGCGCCAGCAGCCAAGATTGGGCAGACGAGCAGTACTTC. It yields the protein CASSQDWADEQYF. The rearrangement uses TRBV4-3 and TRBJ2-7, with D unresolved. V was clipped by 0 bases and J by 5 bases, with 8 bases between them. This CDR3 is 13 amino acids long. Germline V CDR1 and CDR2: LGHNA, YSLEER.